This T cell receptor (beta chain) was identified in a study of CD8+ T cells in alopecia areata. Across the study: Female C3H/HeJ mice aged roughly 7-10 weeks received skin from spontaneously alopecic C3H/HeJ graft donors aged roughly 6-12 months. Study-wide findings and caveats: Researchers report lesional scalp, most notably alopecia totalis/universalis, outstripped normal scalp in clonality.

Sequencing templates came from extracted RNA that was reverse transcribed into cDNA. Repertoires were generated with immunoSEQ multiplex PCR, while TCRdb's copy carries only in-frame clones and drops some. The sample contains about 18,000 clones, none occurring once; approximately 33% lies in the top ten. Cells pooled from cutaneous lymph nodes were sorted on CD4, CD8alpha, NKG2D, NKG2ACE and other markers. There are many counts of this clone. As yet, its antigen is unknown. Germline and genes: mouse. From the germline J gene comes the end of the CDR3, since the read stops 4 residues before it. The CDR3 contains 14 residues. Germline V gene lookup returns CDR1 FNHDT and CDR2 SITEND (reference sequence).

The V call is TRBV19, the J call TRBJ2-5; 10 nucleotides agree with TRBD2. Sequences were obtained from CD8+ T cells sorted from a lymph node. The TCR comes from a C3H/HeJ mouse with alopecia areata. Mouse strain MHC haplotype: H2-k. CDR3 bases read: TGTGCCAGCACCGACTGGGGGGAAGAAGAC. Amino acid sequence: CASTDWGEED. The complete CDR3 sequence is CASTDWGEEDTQYF.